This TCR beta chain was documented in a study of shared clonotypes between healthy human individuals. General study findings and limits: A handful of donors held 4.5% to 5% of naive CD4 clonotypes in common.

Notes on this clone: Its antigen is not identified.

Here immunoSEQ multiplex PCR was the method, and the copy in TCRdb shows in-frame clones only, minus some. This sample has 2 million to 2.5 million clones; roughly 95% occur once, and the top ten carry about 1.1%. CD8 cells classed as naive were CD45RO-negative and positively selected for CCR7, excluding terminally differentiated effector memory CD45RA+ cells. This CDR3 comprises 14 residues. In germline, CDR1 is SGHTA, CDR2 FQGTGA. Between the trimmed V and J ends, which lost 5 bases and 4 bases, there was a span of 14 bases. The rearrangement links TRBV7-3 to TRBJ1-1; a weak D match, TRBD1 (5 bases). The sequenced sample was naive CD8+ T cells sorted from blood. The clonotype was recovered from a man aged 18 to 29 in good health. The CDR3 nucleotides read TGTGCCAGCAGCGAGGGGCGAGGGTTCACTGAAGCTTTCTTT. This codes for CASSEGRGFTEAFF.